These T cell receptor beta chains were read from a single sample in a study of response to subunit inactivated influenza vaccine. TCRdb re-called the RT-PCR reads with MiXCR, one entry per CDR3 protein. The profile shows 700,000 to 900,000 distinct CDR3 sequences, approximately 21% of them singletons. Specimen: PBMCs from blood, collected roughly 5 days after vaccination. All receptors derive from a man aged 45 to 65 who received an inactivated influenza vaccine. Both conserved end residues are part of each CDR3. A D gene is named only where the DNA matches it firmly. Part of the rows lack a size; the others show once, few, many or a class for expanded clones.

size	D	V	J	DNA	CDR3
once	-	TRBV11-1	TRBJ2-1	TGTGCCAGCAGCTCGCATCCGGGACCTCCCAATGAGCAGTTCTTC	CASSSHPGPPNEQFF
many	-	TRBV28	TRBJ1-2	TGTGCCAGCAGTTCTCTTGGCTACACCTTC	CASSSLGYTF
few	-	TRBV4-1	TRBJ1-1	TGCGCCAGCAGCCAGGGGACTCTCCAGAACACTGAAGCTTTCTTT	CASSQGTLQNTEAFF
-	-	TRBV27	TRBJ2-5	TGTGCCAGCAGTCTAATGGGGGGATCCAGGTTGGAGACCCAGTACTTC	CASSLMGGSRLETQYF
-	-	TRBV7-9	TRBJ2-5	TGTGCCAGCAGCTTCGAGAAGGCGGGACGAACTTTCGACCAGTACTTC	CASSFEKAGRTFDQYF
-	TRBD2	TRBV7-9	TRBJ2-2	TGTGCCAGCAGGACCTCCCGCGGGGGGTCGAGGACCGGGGAGCTGTTTTTT	CASRTSRGGSRTGELFF
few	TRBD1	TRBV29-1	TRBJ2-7	TGCAGCGTTGAAGATCGCGACAGGGGCACCTACGAGCAGTACTTC	CSVEDRDRGTYEQYF
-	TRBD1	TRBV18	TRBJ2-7	TGTGCCAGCTCCAAAGCTACGGCAGGGACAGGCGGGGACGAGCAGTACTTC	CASSKATAGTGGDEQYF
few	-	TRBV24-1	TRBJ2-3	TGTGCCACCAGTGATTTGACCGGAAGTGGTACAGATACGCAGTATTTT	CATSDLTGSGTDTQYF
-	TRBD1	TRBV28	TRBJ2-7	TGTGCCAGCAGCGAATTGCTCTGGGACAGGGGTACCTACGAGCAGTACTTC	CASSELLWDRGTYEQYF
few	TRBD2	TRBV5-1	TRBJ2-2	TGCGCCAGCAGCTCGACTAGCGGGGAAAACACCGGGGAGCTGTTTTTT	CASSSTSGENTGELFF
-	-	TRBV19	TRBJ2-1	TGTGCCAGTAGTATGGTAGCTAGCAGTTACAATGAGCAGTTCTTC	CASSMVASSYNEQFF
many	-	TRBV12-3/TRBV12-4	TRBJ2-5	TGTGCCAGCAGTTTATTTCTGGAGACCCAGTACTTC	CASSLFLETQYF
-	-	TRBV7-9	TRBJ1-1	TGTGCCAGCAGCTTAGAACGGGGCTTGAACACTGAAGCTTTCTTT	CASSLERGLNTEAFF
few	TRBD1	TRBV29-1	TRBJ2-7	TGCAGCGCCTGGGACAGGGGGGACGAGCAGTACTTC	CSAWDRGDEQYF
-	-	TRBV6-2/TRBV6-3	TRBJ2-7	TGTGCCAGCAGTTATGGCGTCTACGAGCAGTACTTC	CASSYGVYEQYF
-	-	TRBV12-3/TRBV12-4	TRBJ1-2	TGTGCCAGCAGTTACCCGGGGGACGGCTACACCTTC	CASSYPGDGYTF
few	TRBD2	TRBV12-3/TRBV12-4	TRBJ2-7	TGTGCCAGCAGCCGCGGGGGAGTGGGCGAGCAGTACTTC	CASSRGGVGEQYF
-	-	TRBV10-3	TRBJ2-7	TGTGCCATCAAGAGGGACCGGGGCTCCTACGAGCAGTACTTC	CAIKRDRGSYEQYF
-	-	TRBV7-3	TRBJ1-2	TGTGCCAGCGGGGACCCCCCCGGGGGGTCCACTGGCTACACCTTC	CASGDPPGGSTGYTF
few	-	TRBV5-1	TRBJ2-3	TGCGCCAGCAGCATGGGGGAGTGGGCAGATACGCAGTATTTT	CASSMGEWADTQYF
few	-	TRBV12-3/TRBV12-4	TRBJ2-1	TGTGCCAGCAGTCATCGTACATTCCCCCGCAATGAGCAGTTCTTC	CASSHRTFPRNEQFF
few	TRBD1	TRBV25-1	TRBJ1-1	TGTGCCAGCAGTGACGCAAGGGGACAGACGAACACTGAAGCTTTCTTT	CASSDARGQTNTEAFF
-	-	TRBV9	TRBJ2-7	TGTGCCAGCAGCGGAGCCGGGACCCCCTACGAGCAGTACTTC	CASSGAGTPYEQYF
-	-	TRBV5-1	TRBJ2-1	TGCGCCAGCAGCTTGGTCGGAATGTCCTACAATGAGCAGTTCTTC	CASSLVGMSYNEQFF
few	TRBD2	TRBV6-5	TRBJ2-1	TGTGCCAGCAGTTCTGGCGGGGGGATTAGTTCTAGGGAGCAGTTCTTC	CASSSGGGISSREQFF
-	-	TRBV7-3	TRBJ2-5	TGTGCCAGCAGCTTAACCATAGGCTACCAAGAGACCCAGTACTTC	CASSLTIGYQETQYF
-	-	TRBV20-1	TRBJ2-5	TGCAGTGCTAGAGATAGGCTTGGGGAGACCCAGTACTTC	CSARDRLGETQYF
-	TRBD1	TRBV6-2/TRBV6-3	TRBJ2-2	TGTGCCAGCAAAACAGGGGGCCTGAACACCGGGGAGCTGTTTTTT	CASKTGGLNTGELFF
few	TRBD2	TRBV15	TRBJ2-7	TGTGCCACCAGCAGACTGGCTAGCGGGGCCTCCTACGAGCAGTACTTC	CATSRLASGASYEQYF
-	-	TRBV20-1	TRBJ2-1	TGCAGTGCTAGGGAGTCGGGATATGGGAATGAGCAGTTCTTC	CSARESGYGNEQFF
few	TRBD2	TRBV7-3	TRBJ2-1	TGTGCCAGCAGCTTGGGCGGGAGAACCCTCAATGAGCAGTTCTTC	CASSLGGRTLNEQFF
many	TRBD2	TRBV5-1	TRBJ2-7	TGCGCCAGCAGCTCGACTAGCGGCTCCTACGAGCAGTACTTC	CASSSTSGSYEQYF
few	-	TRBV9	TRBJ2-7	TGTGCCAGCAGCGGAGGCGGGCGGGGATCCTACGAGCAGTACTTC	CASSGGGRGSYEQYF
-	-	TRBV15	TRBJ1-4	TGTGCCAGCAAGGATAATGAAAAACTGTTTTTT	CASKDNEKLFF
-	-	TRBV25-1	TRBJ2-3	TGTGCCAGCAGTGAATGGGGGCTGGGCCCTGCGCAGTATTTT	CASSEWGLGPAQYF
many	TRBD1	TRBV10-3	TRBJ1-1	TGTGCCATAGGACAGGGTGAAAACACTGAAGCTTTCTTT	CAIGQGENTEAFF
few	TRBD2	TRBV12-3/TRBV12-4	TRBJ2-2	TGTGCCAGCACGATTCTAGCGGGAGTTCCCGGGGAGCTGTTTTTT	CASTILAGVPGELFF
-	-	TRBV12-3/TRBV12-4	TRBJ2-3	TGTGCCAGCAGTTACGTGGGGTATGGGACAGATACGCAGTATTTT	CASSYVGYGTDTQYF
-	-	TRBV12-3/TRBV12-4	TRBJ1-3	TGTGCCAGCAGCTCCCACTCTGGAAACACCATATATTTT	CASSSHSGNTIYF
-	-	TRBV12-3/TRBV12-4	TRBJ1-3	TGTGCCAGCAGCGACTCAAGCTCTGGAAACACCATATATTTT	CASSDSSSGNTIYF
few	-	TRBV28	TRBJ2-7	TGTGCCAGCAGTTTTGCCCTGGGACGGTTGTCCGACGAGCAGTACTTC	CASSFALGRLSDEQYF
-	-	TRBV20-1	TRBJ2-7	TGCAGTGCTAGAGATCTGGGGACCAGCTCCTACGAGCAGTACTTC	CSARDLGTSSYEQYF
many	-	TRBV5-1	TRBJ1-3	TGCGCCAGCAGCTTGGAGCAGGGAGGCACTGGAAACACCATATATTTT	CASSLEQGGTGNTIYF
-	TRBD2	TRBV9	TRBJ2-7	TGTGCCAGCAGCGCCCGAACTAGCGGGAGTTTCTACGAGCAGTACTTC	CASSARTSGSFYEQYF
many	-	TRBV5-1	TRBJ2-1	TGCGCCAGCAGCTCAGGGGGGAACTACAATGAGCAGTTCTTC	CASSSGGNYNEQFF
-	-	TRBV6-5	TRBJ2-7	TGTGCCAGCAGTTACCGACTGGCAGGGGAGCAGTACTTC	CASSYRLAGEQYF
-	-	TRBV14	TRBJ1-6	TGTGCCAGCAGCCAAGACCGTAGGACAGCTGATTCACCCCTCCACTTT	CASSQDRRTADSPLHF